This T cell receptor beta chain came from a study of beta chain features in type 1 diabetes. Study-level findings and limits: A closer apparent resemblance between naive, central memory and Treg TCRB repertoires was seen in patients than in healthy donors. These data did not resolve whether HLA type affects TCRB rearrangement. Significant though moderate, a shortening of TCRB CDR3s appeared in all four CD4+ subsets of Type 1 diabetes patients.

Germline CDR1 and CDR2: MNHEY and SMNVEV (reference sequence). Trimming removed 4 bases from V and 0 bases from J, with 7 bases in between. This CDR3 comprises 14 residues. About this clone itself: Its matching antigen is unknown.

Expressed TCRB transcripts got sequenced, as all isolated RNA was reverse transcribed. Sequencing was performed with immunoSEQ multiplex PCR; in TCRdb, only in-frame clones are kept and a portion is missing. Altogether around 340,000 clones are present, around 8.5% being singletons, with the ten largest covering less than 1.2%. Sequenced material: central memory CD4+ T cells from blood. The sequence was collected from a young man with type 1 diabetes. The gene calls are TRBV27 and TRBJ1-5; D ambiguous. CDR3: CASSSHFSNQPQHF. CDR3 bases: TGTGCCAGCAGTTCACACTTTAGCAATCAGCCCCAGCATTTT.